The entry below gives a single TCR beta chain sequence along with its context. Antigen specificity is unknown. Because the CDR3 is missing its conserved closing phenylalanine or tryptophan, this is likely a read error. This entry is derived from a study of tumor-infiltrating lymphocytes in primary liver carcinoma. On the study more broadly: Sample counts of productive TCRbeta reads spanned roughly 3.5 to 8 million; these counts were similar across tissue types. Study-level results: Tumor-adjacent and tumor-blood pairs shared less of their repertoires than tumor region pairs shared.

TCR beta cDNA was made from approximately 500 ng total RNA with a constant-region primer. It was through three nested multiplex PCR rounds of slightly modified ARM-PCR that TCR beta libraries arose. Primers for the first two PCR rounds were TRBV1-TRBV30 forward primers and a C-beta reverse primer (roughly 10 cycles per round). One entry per CDR3 protein, called by TCRdb with MiXCR from the multiplex PCR reads. The table shows around 88,000 distinct CDR3 sequences, with approximately 68% occurring only once. From unsorted bulk tissue weighing roughly 18-31 mg, DNA and RNA were co-extracted. By surgical resection, the patients were treated for their primary liver carcinoma. With chronic HBV infection, the patients were also treatment-naive. This CDR3 has 20 residues. Germline lookup yields CDR1 ENHRY and CDR2 SYGVKD.

The sequenced material came from tumor-adjacent normal liver tissue. The chain couples TRBV10-3 to TRBJ2-1; possible D gene TRBD2, 7 bases. The receptor was derived from a man between 40 and 49 years old with primary liver carcinoma and hepatitis B virus infection. CDR3 loop: CAISESPGRGARTSCNEQFL. CDR3 DNA: TGTGCCATCAGTGAGTCGCCCGGACGGGGGGCTAGGACCTCCTGCAATGAGCAGTTCCTC.